Presented here are 9 T cell receptor beta chains from one specimen sequenced in a study of blood T cell repertoires in COVID-19. Clones were sequenced by immunoSEQ multiplex PCR, and TCRdb holds only the in-frame ones, with some missing. The sample has 200,000 to 250,000 clones, about nine tenths seen once. The specimen was peripheral blood. These receptors all come from a woman aged 60-75 years with acute or convalescent COVID-19.

This rearrangement joins TRBV7-2 to TRBJ1-5; 8 positions agree with TRBD1. V trimming: 7 bases; J trimming: 2 bases; junction bases outside the gene matches: 7. Germline V gives CDR1 SGHTA, CDR2 FQGNSA. This CDR3 spans 15 amino acids. This CDR3 reads CASMAGTGGNQPQHF. CDR3 nucleotide sequence: TGTGCCAGCATGGCCGGGACAGGAGGCAATCAGCCCCAGCATTTT. Full variable domain (outside the CDR3, taken from reference TRBV7-2 and TRBJ1-5): GAGVSQSPSNKVTEKGKDVELRCDPISGHTALYWYRQSLGQGLEFLIYFQGNSAPDKSGLPSDRFSAERTGGSVSTLTIQRTQQEDSAVYLCASMAGTGGNQPQHFGDGTRLSIL.

The chain carries TRBV5-6 and TRBJ1-2; 11 bases map to TRBD1. The CDR3 is 16 amino acids. Germline loops: CDR1 SGHDT, CDR2 YYEEEE. The V and J ends lost 3 bases and 4 bases, in that order; junction bases with no gene match: 8. Here the CDR3 reads CASSSIGQGAGYGYTF. The CDR3 DNA is TGTGCCAGCAGCTCCATAGGACAGGGGGCTGGCTATGGCTACACCTTC.

The rearrangement links TRBV7-9 to TRBJ2-3; 8 bases match TRBD1. CDR3 length: 18 amino acids. Unmatched junction bases numbered 16, after V lost 4 bases and J lost 4 bases. CDR1 is SEHNR, CDR2 FQNEAQ, per germline (reference sequence). The CDR3 sequence is CASSSPTRGPVRADTQYF. In DNA, the CDR3 is TGTGCCAGCAGCTCACCAACCAGGGGGCCGGTTCGGGCAGATACGCAGTATTTT.

The V and J genes are TRBV27 and TRBJ1-2; D is uncertain. Trimming removed 9 bases at V and 2 bases at J, with 4 bases between. Germline loops: CDR1 MNHEY, CDR2 SMNVEV (reference sequence). CDR3 size: 10 residues. This chain's CDR3 is CARRNYGYTF. CDR3 coding DNA: TGTGCCAGGAGGAACTATGGCTACACCTTC.

The chain employs TRBV10-3 and TRBJ2-1, with a weak D call TRBD1 (6 bases). The V gene's germline CDR1 is ENHRY and CDR2 SYGVKD. V lost 0 bases, J lost 0 bases, and 12 bases lay in between. There are 17 residues in the CDR3. The CDR3 nucleotides read TGTGCCATCAGTGAGTCGGGGCTACAGGGCTCCTACAATGAGCAGTTCTTC. Amino acids: CAISESGLQGSYNEQFF.

The count of this clone is one. The CDR3 coding sequence is TGTGCCAGCAGTGAAGGGGGTAGCGGGGCCCGGGGGCTGTTTTTT. Its translation: CASSEGGSGARGLFF. The chain uses TRBV6-1 and TRBJ2-2; 8 nucleotides line up with TRBD2. The V gene's germline CDR1 is MNHNS and CDR2 SASEGT. V lost 1 base to trimming and J lost 13 bases; unmatched junction nucleotides: 11. This CDR3 has 15 residues.

The J gene is TRBJ1-3, the V gene TRBV18; TRBD1 matches at 11 bases. The CDR3 is 17 residues long. Trimming at V came to 6 bases and at J to 0 bases, leaving 7 bases not matched to a gene. Per the germline V gene, CDR1 is KGHSH and CDR2 is LQKENI. The CDR3 nucleotides are TGTGCCAGCTCCCCCGCGGACAGGGGGCCCTCTGGAAACACCATATATTTT. It translates to CASSPADRGPSGNTIYF.

V usage is TRBV19 and J usage is TRBJ1-4, with D maybe TRBD1 (5 bases). Germline-derived CDR1 and CDR2 are LNHDA and SQIVND (reference sequence). Trimming cost V 3 bases and J 3 bases, with 14 bases left between them. The CDR3 has 16 residues. In DNA form, the CDR3 reads TGTGCCAGTAGTATGGGGCTGGAGGGCGCTAATGAAAAACTGTTTTTT. Amino acids: CASSMGLEGANEKLFF.

This chain joins TRBV18 and TRBJ1-2; 12 nucleotides match TRBD1. Losses at the gene ends were 7 bases for V and 11 bases for J; bases not matched to a gene: 5. The germline CDR1 and CDR2 sequences are KGHSH and LQKENI. The CDR3 runs 12 residues. CDR3 amino acids: CASYPGQGAYTF. The CDR3 DNA sequence: TGTGCCAGCTATCCGGGACAGGGGGCGTACACCTTC.